The 32 T cell receptor beta chains given below trace back to one sample, sequenced in a study of shared clonotypes between healthy human individuals. It was CD45RO-negative cells, positively selected for CCR7, that made up naive CD8 cells, with terminally differentiated effector memory CD45RA+ cells excluded. The protocol was immunoSEQ multiplex PCR, while the TCRdb copy is restricted to in-frame clones and leaves out a portion. The profile shows some 2,100,000 clones, about 93% of them singletons. Sequencing was performed on naive CD8+ T cells from PBMCs. Every receptor here comes from a man aged 18 to 35 in good health. Some clones in this sample may be carry-over from other donors' samples.

V gene TRBV27 combines with J gene TRBJ2-1; D is unclear. Looked up from germline, CDR1 is MNHEY and CDR2 is SMNVEV (reference sequence). The CDR3 is made up of 14 amino acids. The V end was cut by 6 bases, the J end by 0 bases, with 9 bases between. DNA for the CDR3: TGTGCCAGCAGGGTAGCAGCCTCCTACAATGAGCAGTTCTTC. Translating it yields CASRVAASYNEQFF.

The V gene is TRBV7-9, the J gene TRBJ2-1; perhaps TRBD2 as D (6 bases). The V and J ends lost 4 bases and 8 bases respectively, with 21 bases between them. The CDR3 totals 16 residues. Germline V gene data show CDR1 as SEHNR and CDR2 as FQNEAQ (reference sequence). The CDR3 protein is CASSSPAGLRGDEQFF. CDR3 nucleotides: TGTGCCAGCAGCTCCCCTGCGGGACTGAGGGGCGATGAGCAGTTCTTC.

The chain couples TRBV19 to TRBJ2-1; D is perhaps TRBD1 (6 bases). The germline CDR1 and CDR2 sequences are LNHDA and SQIVND (reference sequence). The ends were cut back, 3 bases at V and 3 bases at J, with 12 bases in the middle. CDR3 length: 15 residues. CDR3 in amino acids: CASSIGWGHYNEQFF. The DNA of the CDR3 is TGTGCCAGTAGTATTGGGTGGGGACACTACAATGAGCAGTTCTTC.

This clone appeared a few times. The V and J genes are TRBV2 and TRBJ1-5; D ambiguous. This CDR3 has 12 amino acids. Between the trimmed V and J ends, which lost 4 bases and 5 bases, there was a span of 6 bases. The germline gives CDR1 SNHLY, CDR2 FYNNEI. CDR3 loop: CASSGHDQPQHF. DNA for the CDR3: TGTGCCAGCAGTGGCCACGATCAGCCCCAGCATTTT.

Comments on this clone: Germline and junction disagree at one end, which may indicate a read error. The chain recombines TRBV9 with TRBJ2-7; 8 bases are a match to TRBD2. The germline gives CDR1 SGDLS, CDR2 YYNGEE. This CDR3 has 12 amino acids. CDR3 loop: CASSAGGTPPSF. DNA of the CDR3: TGTGCCAGCAGCGCGGGAGGGACCCCTCCTTCTTTC. Full variable domain (remainder filled in from reference TRBV9 and TRBJ2-7): DSGVTQTPKHLITATGQRVTLRCSPRSGDLSVYWYQQSLDQGLQFLIQYYNGEERAKGNILERFSAQQFPDLHSELNLSSLELGDSALYFCASSAGGTPPSFGPGTRLTVT.

V gene TRBV28 combines with J gene TRBJ2-1; D might be TRBD2 (7 bases). CDR3 length: 16 amino acids. CDR1 MDHEN and CDR2 SYDVKM come from the germline V gene. The V end lost 7 bases, the J end lost 7 bases, and 23 bases lay between the germline ends. For the CDR3, the DNA is TGTGCCAGCACGACGGGCGGGGGCTATCCCGGGAATGAGCAGTTCTTC. Its translation: CASTTGGGYPGNEQFF. Based on the CDR3 plus reference TRBV28 and TRBJ2-1, the full variable domain is DVKVTQSSRYLVKRTGEKVFLECVQDMDHENMFWYRQDPGLGLRLIYFSYDVKMKEKGDIPEGYSVSREKKERFSLILESASTNQTSMYLCASTTGGGYPGNEQFFGPGTRLTVL.

The V call is TRBV9, the J call TRBJ1-2; D is uncertain. The CDR3 spans 13 residues. Germline CDR1 reads SGDLS; CDR2 reads YYNGEE. Trimming took 1 base from V and 3 from J, leaving 7 bases between them. DNA for the CDR3: TGTGCCAGCAGCGTAACCACAGACTATGGCTACACCTTC. It yields the protein CASSVTTDYGYTF.

The V and J genes are TRBV27 and TRBJ2-7; 10 bases map to TRBD2. The length of the CDR3 is 15 residues. The ends lost 5 bases at V and 3 bases at J; junction bases unmatched: 7. Germline assignment: CDR1 MNHEY and CDR2 SMNVEV (reference sequence). CDR3 sequence reads: CASSPSTSGIYEQYF. The CDR3 DNA reads TGTGCCAGCAGTCCAAGCACTAGCGGGATCTACGAGCAGTACTTC.

The rearrangement uses TRBV5-6 and TRBJ1-5; a possible D gene is TRBD1 (5 bases). Trimming took 6 bases from V and 4 from J, leaving 20 bases between them. Germline-derived CDR1 and CDR2 are SGHDT and YYEEEE. The CDR3 sequence is 16 residues long. The CDR3: CASIEDGEGRNQPQHF. In DNA form, the CDR3 reads TGTGCCAGCATCGAGGACGGAGAGGGGAGGAATCAGCCCCAGCATTTT.

As to this clone: Other DNA sequences in this sample translate to the same CDR3. The chain employs TRBV27 and TRBJ2-7; TRBD1 agrees at 8 bases. Trimming at V came to 0 bases and at J to 0 bases, leaving 4 bases not matched to a gene. This CDR3 contains 16 residues. Germline assignment: CDR1 MNHEY and CDR2 SMNVEV (reference sequence). The CDR3 DNA reads TGTGCCAGCAGTTTATCGAGGACAGGGAGCTCCTACGAGCAGTACTTC. This encodes CASSLSRTGSSYEQYF.

The J gene is TRBJ2-7, the V gene TRBV21-1; TRBD2 was called by the table and not checked on the DNA. TRBV21-1 is shown as a pseudogene. The length of the CDR3 is 17 residues. CDR3 sequence (DNA): TGTGCCAGCAGCCGAACCCCGGCGCCGGGAGTAGACCACGAGCAGTACTTC. Residues: CASSRTPAPGVDHEQYF.

The chain has TRBV27 and TRBJ2-1; 9 nucleotides align to TRBD2. CDR1 and CDR2 from the germline V gene are MNHEY and SMNVEV (reference sequence). The V gene end was trimmed by 4 bases and the J gene end by 8 bases; junction bases not matched to a gene: 9. The CDR3 has 15 amino acids. CDR3 sequence reads: CASSSYSGSKDEQFF. The CDR3 DNA sequence: TGTGCCAGCAGTTCCTATAGCGGGAGTAAAGATGAGCAGTTCTTC.

The rearrangement joins TRBV19 to TRBJ1-5, with 7 bases lining up with TRBD1. This CDR3 has 15 amino acids. The ends lost 0 bases at V and 3 bases at J; junction bases unmatched: 2. Germline CDR1 and CDR2: LNHDA and SQIVND (reference sequence). The CDR3 DNA reads TGTGCCAGTAGTATAGAGGACAGGATCAATCAGCCCCAGCATTTT. As protein: CASSIEDRINQPQHF. Drawing the rest from reference TRBV19 and TRBJ1-5, the complete variable domain is DGGITQSPKYLFRKEGQNVTLSCEQNLNHDAMYWYRQDPGQGLRLIYYSQIVNDFQKGDIAEGYSVSREKKESFPLTVTSAQKNPTAFYLCASSIEDRINQPQHFGDGTRLSIL.

The chain combines TRBV30 with TRBJ2-7; D possibly corresponds to TRBD1 (6 bases). The germline V gene encodes CDR1 GTSNPN and CDR2 SVGIG (reference sequence). CDR3 length equals 14 residues. Between the trimmed V and J ends, which lost 2 bases and 1 base, there was a span of 12 bases. The CDR3 sequence is CAWSPRQESYEQYF. CDR3 nucleotides: TGTGCCTGGAGTCCCCGACAGGAATCCTACGAGCAGTACTTC.

The chain joins TRBV18 to TRBJ2-7, with D tentatively TRBD1 or TRBD2 (5 bases each). Germline-derived CDR1 and CDR2 are KGHSH and LQKENI. There are 17 residues in the CDR3. Trimming took off 5 bases at V and 0 bases at J, with 20 bases between the two ends. The CDR3 sequence: CASSSRRVGTDSYEQYF. DNA for the CDR3: TGTGCCAGCTCAAGCAGAAGGGTGGGGACGGACTCCTACGAGCAGTACTTC.

This clone has a single count. The V call is TRBV28, the J call TRBJ1-2; 9 bases align to TRBD1. Germline CDR1 is MDHEN and CDR2 is SYDVKM. CDR3 size: 16 residues. The V segment lost 5 bases and the J segment 5 bases; nucleotides outside the gene matches: 12. CDR3 loop: CASSPLRDRVDYGYTF. CDR3 coding DNA: TGTGCCAGCAGTCCCCTAAGGGACAGGGTGGATTATGGCTACACCTTC.

The chain links TRBV7-8 to TRBJ2-2; TRBD1 matches at 10 bases. J was trimmed by 5 bases and V by 5 bases; bases with no gene match: 8. The germline CDR1 and CDR2 sequences are SGHVS and FQNEAQ. The CDR3 is 16 residues long. CDR3 bases: TGTGCCAGCAGCCCGGGGGACAGGGGTTGGACCGGGGAGCTGTTTTTT. Its protein is CASSPGDRGWTGELFF.

V and J are TRBV29-1 and TRBJ2-7; tentatively, D is TRBD2 (5 bases). The CDR3 covers 12 residues. Germline assignment: CDR1 SQVTM and CDR2 ANQGSEA. With 6 bases removed from V and 2 bases from J, the gap between germline ends came to 11 bases. CDR3 nucleotides: TGCAGCGTCTACGGACTTACCTACGAGCAGTACTTC. Its translation is CSVYGLTYEQYF.

This rearrangement joins TRBV5-4 to TRBJ2-1; D not resolved. The CDR3 is 15 amino acids. Germline CDR1 is SGHNT and CDR2 is YYREEE (reference sequence). The germline V and J ends were trimmed by 1 base and 0 bases, with 8 bases remaining between them. The CDR3 is CASSLRRSSYNEQFF. The CDR3 bases are TGTGCCAGCAGCTTGAGGAGAAGCTCCTACAATGAGCAGTTCTTC.

This clone was observed a single time. The chain employs TRBV2 and TRBJ2-7; the D is unclear. In germline, CDR1 is SNHLY, CDR2 FYNNEI. This CDR3 spans 12 amino acids. V lost 6 bases and J lost 0, with 6 bases in between. This CDR3 reads CASRTASYEQYF. The DNA for the CDR3 is TGTGCCAGCAGGACGGCCTCCTACGAGCAGTACTTC.

The chain links TRBV10-1 to TRBJ2-3; 8 nucleotides match TRBD2. Per the germline V gene, CDR1 is WNHNN and CDR2 is SYGVQD (reference sequence). This CDR3 has 16 residues. V gave up 5 bases and J gave up 0 bases; unmatched junction bases: 7. The chain's CDR3 is CASSYGLAGSTDTQYF. CDR3 sequence (DNA): TGCGCCAGCAGTTATGGCCTAGCGGGTAGCACAGATACGCAGTATTTT.

The CDR3 nucleotides read TGTGCCAGCAGTTTATCGAGGGGCGGGATCTCCAATGAGCAGTTCTTC. Protein sequence: CASSLSRGGISNEQFF. The V gene is TRBV27, the J gene TRBJ2-1; maybe TRBD2 (6 bases). This CDR3 comprises 16 residues. From germline, CDR1 is MNHEY and CDR2 SMNVEV (reference sequence). V was shortened by 0 bases and J by 6 bases, with 15 bases between the two germline ends.

This clone appeared a single time. The chain has TRBV12-5 and TRBJ2-3, with 11 bases aligning to TRBD2. Germline V gene sequence: CDR1 LGHNT, CDR2 FRNRAP. V lost 0 bases to trimming and J lost 8 bases; unmatched junction nucleotides: 4. The CDR3 sequence is 15 residues long. CDR3 sequence: CASGLVLAGVGTQYF. In nucleotides, the CDR3 is TGTGCTAGTGGTTTGGTACTAGCGGGAGTCGGTACGCAGTATTTT.

This rearrangement joins TRBV30 to TRBJ2-1; D gene unclear. The CDR3 runs to 16 residues. V was shortened by 3 bases and J by 0 bases, with 15 bases between the two germline ends. Looked up from germline, CDR1 is GTSNPN and CDR2 is SVGIG (reference sequence). DNA for the CDR3: TGTGCCTGGAGCATAGTAATACCGAGCTCCTACAATGAGCAGTTCTTC. It encodes CAWSIVIPSSYNEQFF.

This clone was counted only a few times. V usage is TRBV5-1 and J usage is TRBJ2-1; D is ambiguous. Per germline, CDR1 SGHRS and CDR2 YFSETQ. The CDR3 loop spans 13 amino acids. V lost 5 bases to trimming and J lost 3 bases, with 9 bases between them. CDR3 DNA: TGCGCCAGCAGGGCGACTGGCTACAATGAGCAGTTCTTC. Translation gives CASRATGYNEQFF.

The rearrangement joins TRBV10-2 to TRBJ2-6, with D hard to call. This CDR3 is 16 amino acids long. Trimming took off 2 bases at V and 0 bases at J, with 8 bases between the two ends. CDR1 is WSHSY and CDR2 is SAAADI in the germline V gene. In DNA, the CDR3 is TGCGCCAGCAGTGAGGTCTCCAGCTCTGGGGCCAACGTCCTGACTTTC. Translated, it gives CASSEVSSSGANVLTF.

The CDR3: CASSYGTFREQTYETQYF. The CDR3 DNA follows: TGTGCCAGCAGTTATGGGACGTTTAGGGAACAGACCTATGAGACCCAGTACTTC. V usage is TRBV6-7 and J usage is TRBJ2-5; D is perhaps TRBD1 or TRBD2 (5 bases each). TRBV6-7 has ORF status, its function being uncertain. V was clipped by 3 bases and J by 5 bases, with 25 bases between them. There are 18 residues in the CDR3.

The chain recombines TRBV4-1 with TRBJ1-3, with unresolved D. V lost 3 bases and J lost 1, with 10 bases in between. CDR3 length: 15 amino acids. Germline V gene data show CDR1 as MGHRA and CDR2 as YSYEKL. CDR3 in amino acids: CASSQGQASGNTIYF. The CDR3 coding sequence is TGCGCCAGCAGCCAGGGCCAGGCTTCTGGAAACACCATATATTTT.

The rearrangement uses TRBV28 and TRBJ2-1; 8 bases agree with TRBD2. This CDR3 has 14 residues. After removal of 6 bases from V and 8 bases from J, the junction contained 9 bases not matched to a gene. From germline, CDR1 is MDHEN and CDR2 SYDVKM. CDR3 coding DNA: TGTGCCAGCAGGTCAGCGGGAGAAAATCATGAGCAGTTCTTC. Translation: CASRSAGENHEQFF.

The chain joins TRBV29-1 to TRBJ1-2; no clear D gene. Deletions cut 4 bases from V and 5 bases from J, with 11 bases between. The CDR3 runs 12 residues. From germline, CDR1 is SQVTM and CDR2 ANQGSEA. In DNA form, the CDR3 reads TGCAGCGTTGCCCCAGGCCCGTATGGCTACACCTTC. The encoded protein is CSVAPGPYGYTF.

CDR3 sequence: CASSFGRTGGTSSYEQYF. DNA for the CDR3: TGTGCCAGCAGTTTCGGGCGGACAGGGGGCACGAGCTCCTACGAGCAGTACTTC. J is TRBJ2-7 and V is TRBV28; TRBD1 matches 11 bases. The V segment lost 3 bases and the J segment 0 bases; nucleotides outside the gene matches: 10. CDR3 size: 18 residues. The germline CDR1 and CDR2 sequences are MDHEN and SYDVKM.

This clone occurred once. This chain connects TRBV5-8 to TRBJ2-7; 12 bases are shared with TRBD1. The V segment lost 1 base and the J segment 7 bases; nucleotides outside the gene matches: 9. The CDR3 sequence is 16 residues long. The germline CDR1 and CDR2 sequences are SGHTS and YDEGEE. CDR3 region: CASSLSEGQGAREQYF. Here the CDR3 DNA reads TGTGCCAGCAGCTTGTCGGAGGGACAGGGGGCGCGTGAGCAGTACTTC.